This T cell receptor (beta chain) was sequenced during a study of CD8 T cells in Susac syndrome. Between the trimmed V and J ends, which lost 7 bases and 2 bases, there was a span of 17 bases. This CDR3 has 14 amino acids. The germline V gene has CDR1 DFQATT and CDR2 SNEGSKA (reference sequence). Reverse transcription used about 0.45 to 1 ug RNA and random hexamers. A multiplex approach, immunoSEQ multiplex PCR, amplified TCR beta CDR3 across 54 Vbeta and 13 Jbeta. TCRdb processed the immunoSEQ multiplex PCR reads anew with MiXCR; each CDR3 protein has one entry. The sample carries about 120,000 distinct CDR3 sequences, around 96% recorded once. This clonotype was detected only once.

Sequences were obtained from CD8+ T cells from PBMCs. The genes are TRBV20-1 and TRBJ1-2, with D possibly matching TRBD1 (6 bases). The sequence came from a human donor with Susac syndrome. CDR3 coding DNA: TGCAGTGTGGAACAGGGAGCTTCAAACTATGGCTACACCTTC. It specifies CSVEQGASNYGYTF.